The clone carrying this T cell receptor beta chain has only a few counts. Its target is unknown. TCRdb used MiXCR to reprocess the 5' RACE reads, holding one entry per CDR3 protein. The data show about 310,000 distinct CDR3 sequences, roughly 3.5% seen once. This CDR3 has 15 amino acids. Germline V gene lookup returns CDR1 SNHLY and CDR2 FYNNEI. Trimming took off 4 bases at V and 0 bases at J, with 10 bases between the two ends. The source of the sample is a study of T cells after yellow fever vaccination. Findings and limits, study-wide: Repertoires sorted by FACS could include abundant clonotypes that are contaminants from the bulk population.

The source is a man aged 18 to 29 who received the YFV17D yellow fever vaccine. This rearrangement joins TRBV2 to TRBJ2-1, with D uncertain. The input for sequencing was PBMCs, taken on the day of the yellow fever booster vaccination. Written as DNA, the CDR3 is TGTGCCAGCAGTGGCGGCAGGAGCTCCTACAATGAGCAGTTCTTC. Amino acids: CASSGGRSSYNEQFF. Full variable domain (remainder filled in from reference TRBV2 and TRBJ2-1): EPEVTQTPSHQVTQMGQEVILRCVPISNHLYFYWYRQILGQKVEFLVSFYNNEISEKSEIFDDQFSVERPDGSNFTLKIRSTKLEDSAMYFCASSGGRSSYNEQFFGPGTRLTVL.